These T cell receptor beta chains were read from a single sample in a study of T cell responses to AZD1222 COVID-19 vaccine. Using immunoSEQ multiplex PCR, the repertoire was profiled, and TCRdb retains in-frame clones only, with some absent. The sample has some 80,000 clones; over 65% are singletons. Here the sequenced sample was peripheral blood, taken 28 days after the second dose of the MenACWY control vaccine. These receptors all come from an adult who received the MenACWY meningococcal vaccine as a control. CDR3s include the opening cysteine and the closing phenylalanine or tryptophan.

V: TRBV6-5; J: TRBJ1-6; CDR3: CASSRGQGDSPLHF
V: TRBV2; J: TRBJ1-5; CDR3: CASSVEGNQPQHF
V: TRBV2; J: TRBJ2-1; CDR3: CASSGTGTSGTHNEQFF
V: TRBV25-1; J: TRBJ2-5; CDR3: CASSESGVRETQYF
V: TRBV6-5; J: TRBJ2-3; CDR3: CASSRADTQYF
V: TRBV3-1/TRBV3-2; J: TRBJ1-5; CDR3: CASSQGVGTNQPQHF
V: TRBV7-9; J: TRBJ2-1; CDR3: CASSGWGIGNEQFF
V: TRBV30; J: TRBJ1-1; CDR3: CAWSVVNTEAFF
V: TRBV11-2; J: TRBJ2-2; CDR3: CASSRQGVDTGELFF
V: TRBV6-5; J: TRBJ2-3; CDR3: CASRTYSGGSSTQYF
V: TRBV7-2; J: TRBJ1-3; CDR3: CASSLNTGSGNTIYF
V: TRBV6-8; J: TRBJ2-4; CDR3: CASSTSGGANIQYF
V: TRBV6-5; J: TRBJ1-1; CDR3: CASSPPGVMNTEAFF
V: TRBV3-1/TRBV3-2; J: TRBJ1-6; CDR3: CASSQNLDRNNSPLHF
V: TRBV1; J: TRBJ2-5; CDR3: CTSSQARLREGEETQYF
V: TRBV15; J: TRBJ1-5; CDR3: CATSRGQGHQPQHF
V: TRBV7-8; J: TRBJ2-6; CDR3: CASSQPGQLISGANVLTF
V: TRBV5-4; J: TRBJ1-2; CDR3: CASSLGPGGYTF
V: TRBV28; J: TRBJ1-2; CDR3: CASGNDVYGYTF
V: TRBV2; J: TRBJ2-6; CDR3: CASCCTGANVLTF
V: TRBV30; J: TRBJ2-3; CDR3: CAWRKESTDTQYF
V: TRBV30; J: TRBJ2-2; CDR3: CAWGAVIGDTGELFF
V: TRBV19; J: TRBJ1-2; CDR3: CASSTGTYGYTF
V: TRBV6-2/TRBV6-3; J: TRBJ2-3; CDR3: CASSYSTSTDTQYF
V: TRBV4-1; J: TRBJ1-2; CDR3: CASSPEGTGGNYGYTF
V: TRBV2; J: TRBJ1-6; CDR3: CASSDGQGGKALHF
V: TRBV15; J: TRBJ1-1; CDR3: CATSRGQGGTEAFF
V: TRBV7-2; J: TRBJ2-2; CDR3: CASSLISGELFF
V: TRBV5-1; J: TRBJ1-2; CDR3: CASSLSGPAGGYTF
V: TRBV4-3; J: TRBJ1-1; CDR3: CASSRELTALNTEAFF
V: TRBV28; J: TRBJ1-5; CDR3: CATRGGARGNQPQHF
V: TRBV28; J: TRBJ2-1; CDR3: CASSGNPRGRYNEQFF
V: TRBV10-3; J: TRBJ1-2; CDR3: CAISESSGQAFYGYTF
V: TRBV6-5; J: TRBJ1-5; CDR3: CASRDRYNQPQHF
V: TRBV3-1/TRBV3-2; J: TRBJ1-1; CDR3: CASSQTRTEAFF
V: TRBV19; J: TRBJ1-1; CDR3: CASSIGRRALVSEAFF
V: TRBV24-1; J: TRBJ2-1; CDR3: CATSDGHGRNEQFF
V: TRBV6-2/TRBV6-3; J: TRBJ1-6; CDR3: CASSRIPGQTENSPLHF
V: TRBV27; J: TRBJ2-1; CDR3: CASSLRGALSYNEQFF
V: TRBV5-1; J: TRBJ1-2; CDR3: CASSRSSSYGYTF
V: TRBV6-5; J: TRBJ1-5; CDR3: CASRPDSNQPQHF
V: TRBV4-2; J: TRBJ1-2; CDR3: CASSQEGAVYGYTF
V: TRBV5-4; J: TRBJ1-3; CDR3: CASSSYGPGSMGSGNTIYF
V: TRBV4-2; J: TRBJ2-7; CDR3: CASSQTSGTYEQYF
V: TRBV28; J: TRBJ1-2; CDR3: CASSYTGYFYGYTF
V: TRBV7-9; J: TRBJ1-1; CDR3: CASIPDGGTEAFF
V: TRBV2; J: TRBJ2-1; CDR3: CASSERQGVSPYNEQFF
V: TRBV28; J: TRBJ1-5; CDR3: CASRGFNQPQHF
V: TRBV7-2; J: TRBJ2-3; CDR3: CASSSRGGSTDTQYF
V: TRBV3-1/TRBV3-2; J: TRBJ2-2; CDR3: CASSLGSGGELFF
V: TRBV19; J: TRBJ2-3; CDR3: CASSLDLTGGSDTQYF